The T cell receptor (beta chain) described here comes from a study of response to subunit inactivated influenza vaccine. Whole-study results and caveats: Authors suggested few new T cells are recruited by each seasonal influenza vaccination.

J lost 2 bases, V lost 3 bases, and 4 bases had no gene match. Germline V gene sequence: CDR1 SGDLS, CDR2 YYNGEE. The CDR3 sequence is 15 residues long. TCRdb re-called the RT-PCR reads with MiXCR, one entry per CDR3 protein. The table shows about 520,000 distinct CDR3 sequences, with 6% to 9% occurring only once. Concerning this clonotype: Its antigen remains unidentified.

This chain connects TRBV9 to TRBJ1-5; 8 nucleotides agree with TRBD1. This clonotype was obtained from a man aged 50-75 years who received an inactivated influenza vaccine. The sample here was PBMCs from blood, taken less than 30 months after vaccination. The CDR3 DNA reads as TGTGCCAGCAGCGCAGGGGGCGGGGGCAATCAGCCCCAGCATTTT. The encoded protein is CASSAGGGGNQPQHF. Filled out from reference TRBV9 and TRBJ1-5, the complete variable domain reads DSGVTQTPKHLITATGQRVTLRCSPRSGDLSVYWYQQSLDQGLQFLIQYYNGEERAKGNILERFSAQQFPDLHSELNLSSLELGDSALYFCASSAGGGGNQPQHFGDGTRLSIL.